This is a list of T cell receptor beta chains from one sample in a study of CD8+ T cells in alopecia areata. TCRdb keeps only in-frame clones here, not all; method: immunoSEQ multiplex PCR. Seen here are 100,000 to 150,000 clones, 47% observed once, and the top ten hold roughly a tenth. Sequencing input: NKG2D-low CD8+ T cells sorted from blood. These receptors were obtained from a human donor with alopecia areata. The CDR3 runs from the conserved cysteine through the conserved F or W. The order of the fields is clone size, D gene, J gene, V gene, CDR3 protein, CDR3 DNA. The D gene is left open where the match is weak. A clone size is listed for some rows: how often the clone was seen (once, few, many), or a class if it is expanded.

abundance: few; d_gene: TRBD1; j_gene: TRBJ2-7; v_gene: TRBV7-9; CDR3aa: CASSAQTGAKGSYEQYF; CDR3nt: TGTGCCAGCAGCGCCCAGACAGGGGCGAAAGGCTCCTACGAGCAGTACTTC
abundance: .; d_gene: .; j_gene: TRBJ2-1; v_gene: TRBV10-2; CDR3aa: CASSEYTGISYNEQFF; CDR3nt: TGCGCCAGCAGTGAGTATACAGGGATCTCCTACAATGAGCAGTTCTTC
abundance: .; d_gene: .; j_gene: TRBJ1-1; v_gene: TRBV29-1; CDR3aa: CSVSWNTEAFF; CDR3nt: TGCAGCGTTTCGTGGAACACTGAAGCTTTCTTT
abundance: .; d_gene: .; j_gene: TRBJ2-1; v_gene: TRBV29-1; CDR3aa: CSVERPNNNEQFF; CDR3nt: TGCAGCGTTGAACGACCGAACAACAATGAGCAGTTCTTC
abundance: .; d_gene: .; j_gene: TRBJ1-4; v_gene: TRBV4-1; CDR3aa: CASSQRMSEATNEKLFF; CDR3nt: TGCGCCAGCAGCCAAAGAATGTCTGAGGCAACTAATGAAAAACTGTTTTTT
abundance: .; d_gene: .; j_gene: TRBJ2-5; v_gene: TRBV2; CDR3aa: CASSDSLAQETQYF; CDR3nt: TGTGCCAGCAGTGATAGTCTAGCCCAAGAGACCCAGTACTTC
abundance: .; d_gene: .; j_gene: TRBJ2-2; v_gene: TRBV29-1; CDR3aa: CSVEVPQGHPTGELFF; CDR3nt: TGCAGCGTTGAAGTTCCCCAAGGACACCCCACCGGGGAGCTGTTTTTT
abundance: few; d_gene: .; j_gene: TRBJ2-1; v_gene: TRBV15; CDR3aa: CATSRENNEQFF; CDR3nt: TGTGCCACCAGCAGAGAAAATAATGAGCAGTTCTTC
abundance: few; d_gene: .; j_gene: TRBJ1-2; v_gene: TRBV29-1; CDR3aa: CSATGTFYGYTF; CDR3nt: TGCAGCGCTACCGGGACCTTCTATGGCTACACCTTC
abundance: once; d_gene: .; j_gene: TRBJ2-7; v_gene: TRBV5-1; CDR3aa: CASSFGRAYEQYF; CDR3nt: TGCGCCAGCAGTTTTGGCAGGGCCTACGAGCAGTACTTC
abundance: .; d_gene: .; j_gene: TRBJ2-7; v_gene: TRBV19; CDR3aa: CASRDDVSYEQYF; CDR3nt: TGTGCCAGTAGAGACGACGTCTCCTACGAGCAGTACTTC
abundance: .; d_gene: .; j_gene: TRBJ2-3; v_gene: TRBV30; CDR3aa: CAWSTGGDTDTQYF; CDR3nt: TGTGCCTGGAGTACGGGGGGCGACACAGATACGCAGTATTTT
abundance: few; d_gene: .; j_gene: TRBJ2-3; v_gene: TRBV27; CDR3aa: CASSFAPGTDTQYF; CDR3nt: TGTGCCAGCTCTTTCGCCCCGGGCACAGATACGCAGTATTTT
abundance: few; d_gene: .; j_gene: TRBJ2-3; v_gene: TRBV29-1; CDR3aa: CSAHSGDTDTQYF; CDR3nt: TGCAGCGCCCATAGCGGTGACACAGATACGCAGTATTTT
abundance: .; d_gene: TRBD2; j_gene: TRBJ2-5; v_gene: TRBV6-5; CDR3aa: CASSYGAGGQETQYF; CDR3nt: TGTGCCAGCAGTTACGGAGCGGGAGGGCAAGAGACCCAGTACTTC
abundance: .; d_gene: .; j_gene: TRBJ1-6; v_gene: TRBV15; CDR3aa: CATSSDLGGSPLHF; CDR3nt: TGTGCCACCAGCAGCGACTTAGGGGGTTCACCCCTCCACTTT
abundance: .; d_gene: .; j_gene: TRBJ2-6; v_gene: TRBV29-1; CDR3aa: CSVEVSDWPGANVLTF; CDR3nt: TGCAGCGTTGAAGTCTCAGATTGGCCCGGGGCCAACGTCCTGACTTTC
abundance: .; d_gene: .; j_gene: TRBJ1-1; v_gene: TRBV5-1; CDR3aa: CASSFRANTEAFF; CDR3nt: TGCGCCAGCAGCTTTAGGGCGAACACTGAAGCTTTCTTT
abundance: few; d_gene: TRBD2; j_gene: TRBJ2-1; v_gene: TRBV4-3; CDR3aa: CASSQRTSHRGEQFF; CDR3nt: TGCGCCAGCAGCCAACGGACTAGCCATCGTGGTGAGCAGTTCTTC
abundance: .; d_gene: .; j_gene: TRBJ1-5; v_gene: TRBV4-1; CDR3aa: CASSFFSGDSNQPQHF; CDR3nt: TGCGCCAGCAGCTTCTTTAGCGGGGATAGCAATCAGCCCCAGCATTTT
abundance: few; d_gene: .; j_gene: TRBJ2-3; v_gene: TRBV11-2; CDR3aa: CASSPPLGDKDTQYF; CDR3nt: TGTGCCAGCAGCCCCCCTCTAGGGGACAAGGATACGCAGTATTTT
abundance: .; d_gene: .; j_gene: TRBJ2-7; v_gene: TRBV28; CDR3aa: CASQTSLREYYEQYF; CDR3nt: TGTGCCAGCCAGACCTCTCTGCGGGAATACTACGAGCAGTACTTC
abundance: .; d_gene: .; j_gene: TRBJ2-2; v_gene: TRBV6-5; CDR3aa: CASSSTGETGELFF; CDR3nt: TGTGCCAGCAGTTCTACGGGCGAGACCGGGGAGCTGTTTTTT
abundance: few; d_gene: TRBD1; j_gene: TRBJ2-7; v_gene: TRBV29-1; CDR3aa: CSAYAGGPTYEQYF; CDR3nt: TGCAGCGCCTACGCAGGGGGTCCTACCTACGAGCAGTACTTC
abundance: .; d_gene: TRBD2; j_gene: TRBJ2-2; v_gene: TRBV5-1; CDR3aa: CASSLSQAGGAGELFF; CDR3nt: TGCGCCAGCAGCTTGTCCCAAGCGGGGGGCGCCGGGGAGCTGTTTTTT
abundance: few; d_gene: .; j_gene: TRBJ2-7; v_gene: TRBV29-1; CDR3aa: CSVPSESSYEQYF; CDR3nt: TGCAGCGTCCCTAGTGAGAGCTCCTACGAGCAGTACTTC
abundance: .; d_gene: TRBD2; j_gene: TRBJ2-1; v_gene: TRBV6-6; CDR3aa: CAIGGASGLDEQFF; CDR3nt: TGTGCCATCGGTGGGGCTAGCGGGTTGGATGAGCAGTTCTTC
abundance: .; d_gene: .; j_gene: TRBJ2-2; v_gene: TRBV30; CDR3aa: CAWSVGQTTGELFF; CDR3nt: TGTGCCTGGAGTGTCGGGCAGACCACCGGGGAGCTGTTTTTT
abundance: .; d_gene: .; j_gene: TRBJ1-1; v_gene: TRBV30; CDR3aa: CAWSDGGNAEAFF; CDR3nt: TGTGCCTGGAGTGACGGGGGAAATGCTGAAGCTTTCTTT
abundance: .; d_gene: .; j_gene: TRBJ2-2; v_gene: TRBV5-6; CDR3aa: CASSLGSTGELFF; CDR3nt: TGTGCCAGCAGCTTAGGGTCCACCGGGGAGCTGTTTTTT
abundance: .; d_gene: .; j_gene: TRBJ2-1; v_gene: TRBV14; CDR3aa: CASGPDYNEQFF; CDR3nt: TGTGCCAGCGGGCCAGACTACAATGAGCAGTTCTTC
abundance: .; d_gene: .; j_gene: TRBJ1-6; v_gene: TRBV7-6; CDR3aa: CASSLSDSLYSPLHF; CDR3nt: TGTGCCAGCAGCCTAAGCGACAGCCTTTACTCACCCCTCCACTTT
abundance: few; d_gene: .; j_gene: TRBJ2-7; v_gene: TRBV19; CDR3aa: CASSPRPGEQYF; CDR3nt: TGCGCCAGTAGTCCCCGACCCGGCGAGCAGTACTTC
abundance: .; d_gene: .; j_gene: TRBJ2-2; v_gene: TRBV30; CDR3aa: CAWSPLTGELFF; CDR3nt: TGTGCCTGGAGTCCCCTTACCGGGGAGCTGTTTTTT
abundance: .; d_gene: .; j_gene: TRBJ1-2; v_gene: TRBV28; CDR3aa: CASSFRATNYGYTF; CDR3nt: TGTGCCAGCAGTTTCAGGGCCACTAACTATGGCTACACCTTC
abundance: .; d_gene: TRBD1; j_gene: TRBJ1-1; v_gene: TRBV29-1; CDR3aa: CSVETGEAFF; CDR3nt: TGCAGCGTTGAGACAGGGGAAGCTTTCTTT
abundance: .; d_gene: .; j_gene: TRBJ2-7; v_gene: TRBV30; CDR3aa: CAWSGDDEQYF; CDR3nt: TGTGCCTGGAGCGGGGACGACGAGCAGTACTTC
abundance: few; d_gene: TRBD1; j_gene: TRBJ2-7; v_gene: TRBV19; CDR3aa: CASSSGGAYEQYF; CDR3nt: TGTGCCAGTAGTTCAGGGGGCGCCTACGAGCAGTACTTC